In its sample, the clone carrying this TCR beta chain was seen a few times. These data come from a study of blood T cell repertoires in COVID-19. Overall study: COVID-19 samples, acute and convalescent, were from the United States, Italy and Spain. Sources were T cells, B-cell-depleted T cells, or PBMCs; the material itself was cDNA or gDNA.

Source study methods: Estimation of nucleated cell counts was performed using reference gene primer amplification. Clones were sequenced by immunoSEQ multiplex PCR, and TCRdb holds only the in-frame ones, with some missing. V, J and clone size were drawn from that table, and D and trimming were deduced from the DNA. Of about 40,000 clones in the sample, about 86% were seen once. Sequenced: peripheral blood. The clonotype originates from a woman aged 60-75 years with acute or convalescent COVID-19.

CDR3 in amino acids: CASGGQVGSSYEQYF. Written as DNA, the CDR3 is TGTGCCAGCGGAGGACAGGTGGGCAGCTCCTACGAGCAGTACTTC. The V call is TRBV2, the J call TRBJ2-7, with 7 bases aligning to TRBD1. With V trimmed by 8 bases and J by 0 bases, 10 bases remained unmatched. Germline CDR1 reads SNHLY; CDR2 reads FYNNEI. This CDR3 is built from 15 residues.